This T cell receptor beta chain was captured in a study of blood T cell repertoires in COVID-19. Study-level information: Material from acute and convalescent COVID-19 was sourced from the United States, Italy and Spain. T cells, B-cell-depleted T cells, or PBMCs supplied cDNA or gDNA.

Germline loops: CDR1 SGHVS, CDR2 FNYEAQ. Trimming removed 3 bases at V and 2 bases at J, with 8 bases between. There are 14 residues in the CDR3. Sequencing used immunoSEQ multiplex PCR; TCRdb keeps in-frame clones, though not all of them. The repertoire has 250,000 to 400,000 clones, over 75% of them found once; the top ten carry under 5.5%. Participants were aged about 18 to 90 years, lived in roughly 23 US areas, and enrolled virtually. Participants' own reports of clinical history determined their cohort assignment. V is TRBV7-6 and J is TRBJ1-3, with unresolved D. Material: PBMCs or T cells enriched from blood (not recorded which). The clonotype comes from a woman in her twenties or thirties who had recovered from COVID-19. The CDR3 bases are TGTGCCAGCAGCTTCGGAGGCACTGGAAACACCATATATTTT. Residues: CASSFGGTGNTIYF.